What follows is one T cell receptor beta chain and its context. Its specificity is unknown. The sample is drawn from a study of CD8+ T cells in alopecia areata. TCR sequencing used cDNA made by reverse transcription of extracted RNA. The table came from immunoSEQ multiplex PCR; TCRdb's copy has only in-frame clones and leaves some out. There are approximately 180,000 clones in the sample; roughly 66% occur only once, and just over 1% lies in the top ten. Study-level findings and limits: Administration of tofacitinib significantly diminished scalp clonality and expanded CD8+ clones within the top 100. Possibly because of HLA-related factors, TCR sharing was less clear across patients than in mice.

CDR1 and CDR2 (germline): SNHLY, FYNNEI. V lost 7 bases to trimming and J lost 1 base; unmatched junction nucleotides: 3. The CDR3 is 13 residues long. Treatment in this sample: oral pan-JAK inhibitor, 5-10 mg twice daily. PBMC-derived CD4+ and CD8+ T cells were sorted. The gene calls are TRBV2 and TRBJ2-5, with 7 bases lining up with TRBD1. The input for sequencing was CD4+ T cells sorted from blood, taken at week 24, from a patient treated with tofacitinib. This sequence was found in a human donor with alopecia areata. Written as DNA, the CDR3 is TGTGCCAGCAAAGGGGGCAGCCAAGAGACCCAGTACTTC. The encoded protein is CASKGGSQETQYF.